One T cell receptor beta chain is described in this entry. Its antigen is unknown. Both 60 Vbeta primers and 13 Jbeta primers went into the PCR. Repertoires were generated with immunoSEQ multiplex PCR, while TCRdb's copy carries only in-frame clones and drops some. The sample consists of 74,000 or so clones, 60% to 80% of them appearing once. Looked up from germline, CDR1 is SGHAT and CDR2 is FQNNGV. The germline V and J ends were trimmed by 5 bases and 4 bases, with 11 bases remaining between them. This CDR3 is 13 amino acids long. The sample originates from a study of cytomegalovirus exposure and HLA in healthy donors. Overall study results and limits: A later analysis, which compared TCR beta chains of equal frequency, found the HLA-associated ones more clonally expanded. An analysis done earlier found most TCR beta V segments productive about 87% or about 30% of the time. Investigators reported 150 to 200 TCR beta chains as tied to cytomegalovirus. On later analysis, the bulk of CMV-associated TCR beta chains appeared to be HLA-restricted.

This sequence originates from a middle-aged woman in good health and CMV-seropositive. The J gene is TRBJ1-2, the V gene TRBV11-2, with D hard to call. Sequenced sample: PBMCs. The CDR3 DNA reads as TGTGCCAGCAGCCCCGCCACGGGCTATGGCTACACCTTC. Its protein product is CASSPATGYGYTF.